This T cell receptor beta chain was observed in a study of cytomegalovirus exposure and HLA in healthy donors. Of note for this clone: Its antigen is not identified.

General study points: The authors confirmed in vitro that a few CMV-associated chains were specific for CMV antigens. The study put about 180 TCR beta chains on its list as cytomegalovirus-associated.

Germline CDR1 GTSNPN, CDR2 SVGIG (reference sequence). J was trimmed by 4 bases and V by 4 bases; bases with no gene match: 11. This CDR3 region has 15 residues. Repertoires were generated with immunoSEQ multiplex PCR, while TCRdb's copy carries only in-frame clones and drops some. The sample holds roughly 60,000 clones; 85% to 95% are singletons and the top ten take approximately 6.4%. An approximately 130-subject validation cohort, separate from the 666-subject first cohort, supplied the donors. The origin of this receptor is a young woman in good health and CMV-seropositive. The V gene is TRBV30, the J gene TRBJ1-2, with 8 positions matching TRBD1. Sequenced: PBMCs. The CDR3 here is CAWTEDRAKGYGYTF. The CDR3 bases are TGTGCCTGGACTGAGGACAGGGCAAAGGGCTATGGCTACACCTTC.